This entry lists 8 T cell receptor beta chains sequenced from one sample in a study of T cells in Graves' hyperthyroidism and ophthalmopathy. RNA transcripts provided the source from which TCR beta CDR3 regions were amplified. Initially, a first-round RT-PCR of the TCR CDR3 employed the HTBI primer set. TCRdb processed the multiplex PCR reads anew with MiXCR; each CDR3 protein has one entry. Among over 250,000 distinct CDR3 sequences listed, roughly 15% were seen once. Material for sequencing was blood. The receptor set was obtained from a woman aged 35 to 49 with Graves' ophthalmopathy.

This clonotype was detected ten times or more. The chain couples TRBV2 to TRBJ2-2; the D is unclear. This CDR3 has 14 residues. The V end lost 4 bases, the J end lost 6 bases, and 12 bases lay between the germline ends. Germline V gives CDR1 SNHLY, CDR2 FYNNEI. CDR3 in amino acids: CASSGLFGSGELFF. CDR3 coding DNA: TGTGCCAGCAGTGGTCTTTTCGGGTCCGGGGAGCTGTTTTTT.

CDR3 in DNA: TGTGCCAGCAGCCAGACCTTTGGGCGCGACGGCTACACCTTC. Translation: CASSQTFGRDGYTF. The chain recombines TRBV5-6 with TRBJ1-2; no clear D. V was trimmed by 4 bases and J by 8 bases, leaving 18 bases between them. CDR3 length: 14 residues. Germline V gene lookup returns CDR1 SGHDT and CDR2 YYEEEE.

This clonotype was detected a few times. V is TRBV10-3 and J is TRBJ2-3; tentative D call: TRBD1 (6 bases). The V gene lost 11 bases and the J gene lost 1 base, with 19 bases spanning the gap. Germline loops: CDR1 ENHRY, CDR2 SYGVKD. The CDR3 contains 15 residues. The CDR3 sequence is CAVTTGSGGTDTQYF. The CDR3 DNA reads TGTGCCGTCACCACCGGGTCAGGGGGCACAGATACGCAGTATTTT.

This clonotype occurred many times. This chain connects TRBV11-3 to TRBJ1-1, with TRBD1 matching over 11 bases. CDR1 and CDR2 (germline): SGHNT, YENEEA. The J segment lost 4 bases and the V segment lost 5 bases, leaving 6 bases of the junction unmatched. The CDR3 totals 15 residues. The CDR3 region is CASSPGQGAGTEAFF. In DNA form, the CDR3 reads TGTGCCAGCAGCCCAGGACAGGGGGCGGGCACTGAAGCTTTCTTT.

The sample holds a few counts of this clonotype. Here the CDR3 DNA reads TGTGCCAGCAGCCCCGGGGGGGCCGGCAAAAACATTCAGTACTTC. Protein sequence: CASSPGGAGKNIQYF. The rearrangement uses TRBV6-1 and TRBJ2-4; the match to TRBD2 covers 8 bases. There are 15 residues in the CDR3. Germline loops: CDR1 MNHNS, CDR2 SASEGT. After removal of 6 bases from V and 3 bases from J, the junction contained 7 bases not matched to a gene.

The chain uses TRBV30 and TRBJ2-1; TRBD1 matches at 8 bases. V was clipped by 4 bases and J by 3 bases; unmatched bases: 8. This CDR3 comprises 15 residues. Per the germline V gene, CDR1 is GTSNPN and CDR2 is SVGIG (reference sequence). The CDR3 reads CAWNPGQAIYNEQFF. The CDR3 DNA is TGTGCCTGGAACCCGGGACAGGCTATCTACAATGAGCAGTTCTTC.

This clonotype was recorded many times. The V call is TRBV20-1, the J call TRBJ2-3; 12 bases map to TRBD2. V dropped 7 bases and J dropped 3; count of bases not matched to a gene: 8. CDR1 is DFQATT and CDR2 is SNEGSKA in the germline V gene (reference sequence). The CDR3 covers 15 residues. CDR3 DNA: TGCAGTGGGGGGGCTAGCGGGAGGGCGACAGATACGCAGTATTTT. Its translation is CSGGASGRATDTQYF.

V is TRBV7-3 and J is TRBJ2-2, with 9 nucleotides matching TRBD1. V lost 3 bases, J lost 4 bases, and 12 bases stayed unmatched. Germline CDR1 and CDR2: SGHTA and FQGTGA. The CDR3 runs 18 residues. The DNA for the CDR3 is TGTGCCAGCAGCTTTTCGTTAGGACAGGGGATTTCCACCGGGGAGCTGTTTTTT. This codes for CASSFSLGQGISTGELFF.